This T cell receptor beta chain was retrieved from a study of blood T cell repertoires in COVID-19. The germline V and J ends were trimmed by 3 bases and 12 bases, with 15 bases remaining between them. This CDR3 spans 13 amino acids. CDR1 and CDR2 (germline): SGHRS, YFSETQ. In the original processing: Estimates of nucleated cell counts were drawn from the amplification of reference gene primers. The data were produced by immunoSEQ multiplex PCR, yet TCRdb's version contains in-frame clones alone and is incomplete. The V and J calls and clone size are taken from that table; D and trimming were inferred from the DNA. The sample holds 140,000 to 150,000 clones, 70% to 90% seen once. Adults between about 18 and 95 years of age took part from 24 US areas.

This chain links TRBV5-1 with TRBJ1-4; no reliable D call. Sequenced: PBMCs or T cells enriched from blood (not recorded which). The TCR sequence derives from a man aged 45-65 years who had recovered from COVID-19. Here the CDR3 DNA reads TGCGCCAGCAGCTGGATGCCCGGTCGGGAACTGTTTTTT. Translated, it gives CASSWMPGRELFF.